The 30 T cell receptor beta chains below all came from one sample that was sequenced in a study of blood T cell repertoires in COVID-19. The assay was immunoSEQ multiplex PCR, and TCRdb's table has in-frame clones only and misses some. The table includes about 200,000 clones, about four fifths detected once. The sequencing sample was made of PBMCs or T cells enriched from blood (not recorded which). The receptors shown here come from a woman aged 50 to 65 who had been exposed to COVID-19.

The V and J genes are TRBV9 and TRBJ2-3; no clear D. Trimming stripped 0 bases from V and 2 bases from J, with 10 bases between. The CDR3 is 15 residues long. Germline V lookup: CDR1 SGDLS, CDR2 YYNGEE. Here the CDR3 reads CASSVGERNTDTQYF. DNA of the CDR3: TGTGCCAGCAGCGTAGGAGAGAGAAACACAGATACGCAGTATTTT.

The CDR3 reads CASSSRQGYTEAFF. The CDR3 nucleotides are TGTGCCAGCAGCTCTCGACAGGGGTACACTGAAGCTTTCTTT. V usage is TRBV7-2 and J usage is TRBJ1-1; 8 positions match TRBD1. This CDR3 contains 14 residues. V shed 4 bases and J 3 bases; nucleotides not matched to a gene: 4. From germline, CDR1 is SGHTA and CDR2 FQGNSA.

The rearrangement uses TRBV12-3 or TRBV12-4 and TRBJ1-1; the D is unclear. Trimming removed 7 bases at V and 5 bases at J, with 11 bases between. The CDR3 runs 12 residues. CDR3 sequence: CASTAKETEAFF. The CDR3 bases are TGTGCCAGCACCGCCAAAGAGACTGAAGCTTTCTTT.

The CDR3 reads CATSRGGSDYGYTF. The DNA for the CDR3 is TGTGCCACCAGCAGAGGAGGGAGTGACTATGGCTACACCTTC. The rearrangement joins TRBV15 to TRBJ1-2; D not resolved. CDR3 size: 14 residues. Trimming shortened V by 1 base and J by 3 bases, and 9 bases separated the two germline ends. The germline V gene has CDR1 LNHNV and CDR2 YYDKDF (reference sequence).

The chain uses TRBV3-1 (or the pseudogene TRBV3-2) and TRBJ2-1, with 8 bases fitting TRBD2. V was pared by 4 bases and J by 1 base, with 3 bases of the junction left unmatched. Germline CDR1 LGHDT, CDR2 YNNKEL (reference sequence). The CDR3 extends over 15 amino acids. This CDR3 is CASSLSGESYNEQFF. The DNA of the CDR3 is TGTGCCAGCAGCCTTAGCGGGGAGTCCTACAATGAGCAGTTCTTC.

The J gene is TRBJ1-2, the V gene TRBV3-1 (or the pseudogene TRBV3-2); D may be TRBD1 (5 bases). This CDR3 comprises 12 residues. Germline V gives CDR1 LGHDT, CDR2 YNNKEL (reference sequence). Trimming removed 7 bases from V and 4 bases from J, with 10 bases in between. For the CDR3, the DNA is TGTGCCAGCACAAGGGGTGTCTATGGCTACACCTTC. Protein: CASTRGVYGYTF.

This chain links TRBV19 with TRBJ2-5; TRBD1 agrees at 8 bases. This CDR3 has 15 residues. Per germline, CDR1 LNHDA and CDR2 SQIVND (reference sequence). J was trimmed by 5 bases and V by 5 bases; bases with no gene match: 10. CDR3 loop: CASSSQGAPAETQYF. The CDR3 DNA reads TGTGCCAGTAGTTCGCAGGGGGCGCCGGCGGAGACCCAGTACTTC.

The V gene is TRBV18, the J gene TRBJ2-7; 11 bases align to TRBD1. Unmatched junction bases numbered 4, after V lost 4 bases and J lost 2 bases. The CDR3 is 15 residues long. Germline V lookup: CDR1 KGHSH, CDR2 LQKENI. CDR3 nucleotides: TGTGCCAGCTCACTAGGGACAGGGGGGACCTACGAGCAGTACTTC. Amino acids: CASSLGTGGTYEQYF.

This clone has a single count. The rearrangement uses TRBV6-5 and TRBJ2-7; 10 nucleotides agree with TRBD1. CDR1 MNHEY and CDR2 SVGAGI come from the germline V gene. The V segment lost 6 bases and the J segment 6 bases; nucleotides outside the gene matches: 5. CDR3 length: 13 residues. The CDR3 reads CASRGQGKSEQYF. The CDR3 DNA sequence: TGTGCCAGCAGGGGACAGGGGAAAAGCGAGCAGTACTTC.

The chain joins TRBV19 to TRBJ1-3; D not resolved. Germline V gene data show CDR1 as LNHDA and CDR2 as SQIVND (reference sequence). This CDR3 is built from 19 residues. Trimming removed 5 bases from V and 0 bases from J, with 23 bases in between. CDR3 bases: TGTGCCAGTAGTTCCCCTGCTGCAGGAACCCTCCTCTCTGGAAACACCATATATTTT. Translation gives CASSSPAAGTLLSGNTIYF.

The chain links TRBV6-5 to TRBJ1-1; 8 positions agree with TRBD1. After removal of 5 bases from V and 6 bases from J, the junction contained 8 bases not matched to a gene. This CDR3 has 14 amino acids. Germline V gene sequence: CDR1 MNHEY, CDR2 SVGAGI. The CDR3 coding sequence is TGTGCCAGCAGTAATAGACAGGGGCCAGCTGAAGCTTTCTTT. As protein: CASSNRQGPAEAFF.

The chain links TRBV7-8 to TRBJ1-2; the match to TRBD1 covers 8 bases. Per germline, CDR1 SGHVS and CDR2 FQNEAQ. V was pared by 5 bases and J by 6 bases, with 5 bases of the junction left unmatched. The CDR3 is made up of 13 amino acids. CDR3 loop: CASSRDRTNGYTF. The CDR3 DNA sequence: TGTGCCAGCAGCCGGGACAGGACCAATGGCTACACCTTC.

This clone was detected only a few times. The J gene is TRBJ1-1, the V gene TRBV24-1; no clear D gene. Germline CDR1 KGHDR, CDR2 SFDVKD. This CDR3 has 13 residues. The V and J ends lost 3 bases and 5 bases respectively, with 9 bases between them. In nucleotides, the CDR3 is TGTGCCACCAGTGATGCGGGCCGAACTGAAGCTTTCTTT. Amino acids: CATSDAGRTEAFF.

The chain is built from TRBV10-3 and TRBJ1-3, with TRBD1 identical over 8 bases. CDR1 is ENHRY and CDR2 is SYGVKD in the germline V gene. This CDR3 has 15 residues. The V gene end was trimmed by 3 bases and the J gene end by 4 bases; junction bases not matched to a gene: 5. Here the CDR3 DNA reads TGTGCCATCAGTGATTACGGACAGGGAGGAAACACCATATATTTT. Residues: CAISDYGQGGNTIYF.

This clone appeared a single time. This rearrangement joins TRBV28 to TRBJ2-7, with D maybe TRBD2 (5 bases). CDR1 and CDR2 (germline): MDHEN, SYDVKM. Trimming removed 10 bases from V and 6 bases from J, with 22 bases in between. The CDR3 runs to 14 residues. For the CDR3, the DNA is TGTGCCACCTCACGGGCACCCAAAGGAGGCGAGCAGTACTTC. Protein: CATSRAPKGGEQYF.

This chain uses TRBV6-5 with TRBJ1-6; 9 nucleotides line up with TRBD1. Germline V lookup: CDR1 MNHEY, CDR2 SVGAGI. Trimming at V came to 6 bases and at J to 7 bases, leaving 4 bases not matched to a gene. The CDR3 spans 14 residues. This chain's CDR3 is CASSLQGANSPLHF. The DNA of the CDR3 is TGTGCCAGCAGCCTACAGGGGGCCAATTCACCCCTCCACTTT.

The chain combines TRBV25-1 with TRBJ1-3, with 10 bases matching TRBD1. With V trimmed by 9 bases and J by 0 bases, 2 bases remained unmatched. The germline V gene encodes CDR1 MGHDK and CDR2 SYGVNS. This CDR3 is 14 amino acids long. As DNA, the CDR3 is TGTGCCAGTAGGGACAGGGGCTCTGGAAACACCATATATTTT. Its translation is CASRDRGSGNTIYF.

There are a few counts of this clone. The rearrangement joins TRBV19 to TRBJ2-2, with a tentative D call TRBD2 (5 bases). Trimming took 3 bases from V and 6 from J, leaving 14 bases between them. The CDR3 length is 15 residues. Germline V gene lookup returns CDR1 LNHDA and CDR2 SQIVND (reference sequence). CDR3 residues: CASSIGTRRSGELFF. The CDR3 nucleotides are TGTGCCAGTAGTATTGGTACTAGGAGGTCCGGGGAGCTGTTTTTT.

The chain joins TRBV4-3 to TRBJ2-1; no firm D call. V lost 8 bases to trimming and J lost 4 bases, with 15 bases between them. The CDR3 runs to 14 residues. Germline CDR1 reads LGHNA; CDR2 reads YSLEER. DNA for the CDR3: TGCGCCAGCTCTTTCTCTTCGGGTTACAATGAGCAGTTCTTC. Translating it yields CASSFSSGYNEQFF.

This clone was counted a few times. The V gene is TRBV15, the J gene TRBJ1-1, with D possibly TRBD1 on 5 matching bases. The V and J ends lost 1 base and 0 bases respectively, with 9 bases between them. CDR3 size: 15 residues. Per the germline V gene, CDR1 is LNHNV and CDR2 is YYDKDF (reference sequence). The CDR3 DNA follows: TGTGCCACCAGCAGAGCGCGGGGGATGAACACTGAAGCTTTCTTT. Amino acids: CATSRARGMNTEAFF. Supplemented by reference TRBV15 and TRBJ1-1, the full variable domain reads DAMVIQNPRYQVTQFGKPVTLSCSQTLNHNVMYWYQQKSSQAPKLLFHYYDKDFNNEADTPDNFQSRRPNTSFCFLDIRSPGLGDTAMYLCATSRARGMNTEAFFGQGTRLTVV.

This chain joins TRBV5-4 and TRBJ2-2, with unresolved D. V was clipped by 0 bases and J by 2 bases, with 5 bases between them. The CDR3 is 14 amino acids. Germline loops: CDR1 SGHNT, CDR2 YYREEE (reference sequence). In nucleotides, the CDR3 is TGTGCCAGCAGCTTGGAAGCAAACACCGGGGAGCTGTTTTTT. Translation gives CASSLEANTGELFF.

This chain links TRBV6-2 or TRBV6-3 with TRBJ1-1; 8 bases align to TRBD1. V dropped 5 bases and J dropped 4; count of bases not matched to a gene: 3. The CDR3 runs 13 residues. Germline V lookup: CDR1 MNHEY, CDR2 SVGEGT. The CDR3 reads CASSTTGVTEAFF. Here the CDR3 DNA reads TGTGCCAGCAGTACGACAGGGGTCACTGAAGCTTTCTTT.

This rearrangement joins TRBV28 to TRBJ1-1; 8 bases match TRBD1. This CDR3 is 18 amino acids long. Germline loops: CDR1 MDHEN, CDR2 SYDVKM. The junction had 17 bases not matched to a gene; V was cut back by 3 bases and J by 5 bases. The CDR3 nucleotides are TGTGCCAGCAGTTTGCCGAACAGGGGGGTTAGTTATTCGACTGAAGCTTTCTTT. Its translation: CASSLPNRGVSYSTEAFF.

The CDR3 protein is CASSLAASGGNNEQFF. The CDR3 bases are TGTGCCAGCAGCTTAGCGGCAAGCGGGGGAAACAATGAGCAGTTCTTC. The chain couples TRBV7-2 to TRBJ2-1, with 8 bases identical to TRBD2. This CDR3 is built from 16 residues. Germline CDR1 is SGHTA and CDR2 is FQGNSA. V lost 0 bases and J lost 5; bases outside the gene matches: 6. The full variable domain, in which reference TRBV7-2 and TRBJ2-1 provide the parts outside the CDR3, is GAGVSQSPSNKVTEKGKDVELRCDPISGHTALYWYRQSLGQGLEFLIYFQGNSAPDKSGLPSDRFSAERTGGSVSTLTIQRTQQEDSAVYLCASSLAASGGNNEQFFGPGTRLTVL.

The gene calls are TRBV5-4 and TRBJ1-2; D gene ambiguous. The germline V and J ends were trimmed by 1 base and 7 bases, with 11 bases remaining between them. CDR1 is SGHNT and CDR2 is YYREEE in the germline V gene (reference sequence). CDR3 length: 13 amino acids. CDR3 in DNA: TGTGCCAGCAGCTTGACTGTTTCGCTTGGCTACACCTTC. As protein: CASSLTVSLGYTF.

The CDR3 DNA sequence: TGTGCCAGCAGCCAAGACAGGGGCAACACTGAAGCTTTCTTT. This encodes CASSQDRGNTEAFF. V and J are TRBV6-5 and TRBJ1-1, with TRBD1 matching over 8 bases. With V trimmed by 6 bases and J by 2 bases, 5 bases remained unmatched. Germline CDR1 and CDR2: MNHEY and SVGAGI. CDR3 length equals 14 residues.

The V gene is TRBV15, the J gene TRBJ1-3, with D maybe TRBD1 (5 bases). The CDR3 is 16 residues long. V lost 0 bases and J 3 bases, leaving 12 bases between the germline ends. CDR1 and CDR2 from the germline V gene are LNHNV and YYDKDF (reference sequence). CDR3 nucleotides: TGTGCCACCAGCAGAGATTTGGGGCAGGGTGGAAACACCATATATTTT. Protein product: CATSRDLGQGGNTIYF.

The chain carries TRBV28 and TRBJ2-2, with TRBD1 matching over 9 bases. J gave up 5 bases and V 3 bases, and 4 bases lay outside the gene matches. The germline V gene encodes CDR1 MDHEN and CDR2 SYDVKM. The CDR3 consists of 15 residues. This CDR3 reads CASSLGQGITGELFF. The CDR3 DNA sequence: TGTGCCAGCAGTTTGGGACAGGGAATAACCGGGGAGCTGTTTTTT.

The chain uses TRBV5-6 and TRBJ2-7; 7 bases map to TRBD1. Per the germline V gene, CDR1 is SGHDT and CDR2 is YYEEEE. With 6 bases clipped from V and 2 bases from J, the junction kept 11 bases outside the gene matches. The CDR3 spans 15 residues. CDR3 residues: CASTITDRVAYEQYF. The CDR3 DNA follows: TGTGCCAGCACCATCACCGACAGGGTGGCCTACGAGCAGTACTTC. Combining the CDR3 with reference TRBV5-6 and TRBJ2-7 gives the whole variable domain DAGVTQSPTHLIKTRGQQVTLRCSPKSGHDTVSWYQQALGQGPQFIFQYYEEEERQRGNFPDRFSGHQFPNYSSELNVNALLLGDSALYLCASTITDRVAYEQYFGPGTRLTVT.

This clone was found once. This chain connects TRBV5-4 to TRBJ1-1; D possibly corresponds to TRBD1 (6 bases). The CDR3 has 15 residues. Germline V gives CDR1 SGHNT, CDR2 YYREEE (reference sequence). Trimming took 0 bases from V and 9 from J, leaving 18 bases between them. CDR3 residues: CASSLGGHREYKAFF. For the CDR3, the DNA is TGTGCCAGCAGCTTGGGTGGTCACAGGGAGTATAAAGCTTTCTTT. Looking up the rest from reference TRBV5-4 and TRBJ1-1 gives the full variable domain: ETGVTQSPTHLIKTRGQQVTLRCSSQSGHNTVSWYQQALGQGPQFIFQYYREEENGRGNFPPRFSGLQFPNYSSELNVNALELDDSALYLCASSLGGHREYKAFFGQGTRLTVV.